The 30 T cell receptor beta chains below were found in one sample sequenced in a study of blood T cell repertoires in COVID-19. Profiled with immunoSEQ multiplex PCR; TCRdb holds only in-frame clones, not every one. The sample lists around 200,000 clones; roughly 80% were seen once. Sequenced: PBMCs or T cells enriched from blood (not recorded which). Receptors were obtained from a woman aged 30 to 39 who had recovered from COVID-19.

This rearrangement joins TRBV10-3 to TRBJ1-1; D perhaps matches TRBD1 (5 bases). Germline assignment: CDR1 ENHRY and CDR2 SYGVKD. Deletions cut 5 bases from V and 6 bases from J, with 22 bases between. The CDR3 extends over 16 amino acids. The CDR3 sequence is CAISSRSSAGKAEAFF. The CDR3 nucleotides are TGTGCCATCAGTTCCCGCTCCTCGGCAGGGAAGGCTGAAGCTTTCTTT.

J is TRBJ2-7 and V is TRBV7-2; the D gene is possibly TRBD1 (6 bases). Trimming took off 5 bases at V and 7 bases at J, with 18 bases between the two ends. Germline CDR1 SGHTA, CDR2 FQGNSA. CDR3 length: 14 amino acids. CDR3 coding DNA: TGTGCCAGCAGCCCACCGGACAGCTACTGGGAGCAGTACTTC. This sequence encodes CASSPPDSYWEQYF. Using reference TRBV7-2 and TRBJ2-7 for the parts outside the CDR3, the full variable domain is GAGVSQSPSNKVTEKGKDVELRCDPISGHTALYWYRQSLGQGLEFLIYFQGNSAPDKSGLPSDRFSAERTGGSVSTLTIQRTQQEDSAVYLCASSPPDSYWEQYFGPGTRLTVT.

V is TRBV29-1 and J is TRBJ1-2; D is unclear. The CDR3 sequence is 15 residues long. Germline CDR1 SQVTM, CDR2 ANQGSEA. V shed 7 bases and J shed 2 bases, with 20 bases lying between them. The CDR3 sequence is CSAYPLGSGNYGYTF. In DNA form, the CDR3 reads TGCAGCGCCTACCCACTAGGGAGCGGCAACTATGGCTACACCTTC. Full variable domain (missing parts from reference TRBV29-1 and TRBJ1-2): SAVISQKPSRDICQRGTSLTIQCQVDSQVTMMFWYRQQPGQSLTLIATANQGSEATYESGFVIDKFPISRPNLTFSTLTVSNMSPEDSSIYLCSAYPLGSGNYGYTFGSGTRLTVV.

V gene TRBV2 combines with J gene TRBJ2-3; 7 nucleotides match TRBD2. The CDR3 consists of 18 residues. The V segment lost 3 bases and the J segment 0 bases; nucleotides outside the gene matches: 12. Germline V gene sequence: CDR1 SNHLY, CDR2 FYNNEI. The CDR3 DNA sequence: TGTGCCAGCAGTGACGTAGCCCCGGGACTAACTAGCACAGATACGCAGTATTTT. Protein product: CASSDVAPGLTSTDTQYF.

J is TRBJ1-1 and V is TRBV28; D is undetermined. This CDR3 is built from 12 residues. From germline, CDR1 is MDHEN and CDR2 SYDVKM. V lost 6 bases and J lost 2, with 7 bases in between. DNA for the CDR3: TGTGCCAGCAGCCCGGGTAACACTGAAGCTTTCTTT. As protein: CASSPGNTEAFF. The complete variable domain, with remaining parts taken from reference TRBV28 and TRBJ1-1, reads DVKVTQSSRYLVKRTGEKVFLECVQDMDHENMFWYRQDPGLGLRLIYFSYDVKMKEKGDIPEGYSVSREKKERFSLILESASTNQTSMYLCASSPGNTEAFFGQGTRLTVV.

This clone was observed a handful of times. CDR3 amino acids: CASSQDRLEGDIYGYTF. The CDR3 DNA is TGCGCCAGCAGCCAAGATCGCCTGGAGGGTGATATCTATGGCTACACCTTC. The chain uses TRBV4-1 and TRBJ1-2; the D is unclear. The CDR3 extends over 17 amino acids. Germline V CDR1 and CDR2: MGHRA, YSYEKL. V was cut by 0 bases and J by 4 bases, with 18 bases left in between.

The chain joins TRBV7-9 to TRBJ2-3; TRBD1 matches at 10 bases. The CDR3 totals 15 residues. Germline CDR1 reads SEHNR; CDR2 reads FQNEAQ (reference sequence). After removal of 1 base from V and 5 bases from J, the junction contained 3 bases not matched to a gene. The CDR3 loop is CASSLGQGAEDTQYF. The CDR3 nucleotides are TGTGCCAGCAGCTTAGGACAGGGGGCGGAAGATACGCAGTATTTT.

This clone has just a few counts. This chain connects TRBV12-5 to TRBJ2-1, with TRBD2 matching 12 bases. Germline values: CDR1 LGHNT, CDR2 FRNRAP. V was clipped by 5 bases and J by 7 bases; unmatched bases: 9. This CDR3 has 16 amino acids. CDR3 amino acids: CASGISSGRARNEQFF. The CDR3 nucleotides are TGTGCTAGTGGTATCTCTAGCGGGAGGGCCAGGAATGAGCAGTTCTTC.

This chain uses TRBV5-6 with TRBJ2-7, with 11 bases that match TRBD2. The trim removed 0 bases at V and 7 bases at J, leaving 15 bases unmatched. CDR3 length: 18 amino acids. CDR1 is SGHDT and CDR2 is YYEEEE in the germline V gene. The CDR3 here is CASSLALAGGPPVWEQYF. The CDR3 DNA follows: TGTGCCAGCAGCTTGGCGCTAGCGGGAGGCCCTCCGGTGTGGGAGCAGTACTTC. The entire variable domain, with the rest obtained from reference TRBV5-6 and TRBJ2-7, is as follows: DAGVTQSPTHLIKTRGQQVTLRCSPKSGHDTVSWYQQALGQGPQFIFQYYEEEERQRGNFPDRFSGHQFPNYSSELNVNALLLGDSALYLCASSLALAGGPPVWEQYFGPGTRLTVT.

The chain uses TRBV11-3 and TRBJ1-5; 8 bases line up with TRBD1. Trimming at V came to 2 bases and at J to 7 bases, leaving 13 bases not matched to a gene. The germline CDR1 and CDR2 sequences are SGHNT and YENEEA. CDR3 length equals 17 residues. The CDR3 coding sequence is TGTGCCAGCAGCTTATATATCGACAGGGGTGTTTGGCAGCCCCAGCATTTT. Residues: CASSLYIDRGVWQPQHF.

In its sample, this clone was seen once. The rearrangement links TRBV4-2 to TRBJ1-1, with 9 bases matching TRBD1. Germline V gene sequence: CDR1 LGHNA, CDR2 YNFKEQ. The CDR3 has 17 amino acids. The V gene end was trimmed by 3 bases and the J gene end by 5 bases; junction bases not matched to a gene: 13. The CDR3 coding sequence is TGTGCCAGCAGCCACCGACAGGGGGGAGGAGCGGGGACTGAAGCTTTCTTT. Translated: CASSHRQGGGAGTEAFF.

This sequence joins TRBV7-3 and TRBJ2-1, with TRBD2 matching over 15 bases. The germline V gene has CDR1 SGHTA and CDR2 FQGTGA. The CDR3 runs 15 residues. V trimming: 5 bases; J trimming: 7 bases; junction bases outside the gene matches: 3. CDR3 sequence (DNA): TGTGCCAGCAGCCCCGGGACTAGCGGGGGGAATGAGCAGTTCTTC. The encoded protein is CASSPGTSGGNEQFF.

This clone was seen just once. The chain recombines TRBV15 with TRBJ1-5, with 8 bases lining up with TRBD1. Germline trimming cut 3 bases from V and 4 bases from J; bases unmatched to any gene: 11. The CDR3 runs to 17 residues. Germline V CDR1 and CDR2: LNHNV, YYDKDF (reference sequence). The CDR3 coding sequence is TGTGCCACCAGCAGTCGTGGACAGGGAGGGCCTAATCAGCCCCAGCATTTT. This sequence encodes CATSSRGQGGPNQPQHF.

This clone came up a few times. The chain's CDR3 is CASSTGTGPLAEAFF. The CDR3, as DNA: TGTGCCAGCTCAACTGGGACAGGGCCGTTGGCTGAAGCTTTCTTT. The chain links TRBV18 to TRBJ1-1; 9 positions agree with TRBD1. The J segment lost 6 bases and the V segment lost 5 bases, leaving 10 bases of the junction unmatched. Germline assignment: CDR1 KGHSH and CDR2 LQKENI. The CDR3 is made up of 15 amino acids.

The rearrangement joins TRBV5-4 to TRBJ2-3; 11 nucleotides align to TRBD2. The CDR3 is made up of 16 amino acids. Trimming at V came to 2 bases and at J to 2 bases, leaving 4 bases not matched to a gene. The germline V gene encodes CDR1 SGHNT and CDR2 YYREEE (reference sequence). CDR3 in DNA: TGTGCCAGCAGCTTATGGACTAGCGGGTTCACAGATACGCAGTATTTT. Amino acids: CASSLWTSGFTDTQYF.

This clone was seen only a few times. Written as DNA, the CDR3 is TGTGCCAGCGGTTCCATGAACACTGAAGCTTTCTTT. Amino acid sequence: CASGSMNTEAFF. V is TRBV28 and J is TRBJ1-1, with D hard to call. The V gene lost 8 bases and the J gene lost 0 bases, with 7 bases spanning the gap. This CDR3 region has 12 residues. The germline V gene encodes CDR1 MDHEN and CDR2 SYDVKM.

The CDR3 bases are TGTGCCAGCAGTTTATCCCCCAGCGGGAGGGCCAACAATGAGCAGTTCTTC. It encodes CASSLSPSGRANNEQFF. The chain combines TRBV28 with TRBJ2-1; 10 positions match TRBD2. The CDR3 totals 17 residues. V gave up 1 base and J gave up 5 bases; unmatched junction bases: 8. Germline values: CDR1 MDHEN, CDR2 SYDVKM.

This clone was recorded only once. Here the CDR3 reads CASSFDRGSANEKLFF. The CDR3 region has the DNA TGTGCCAGCAGTTTCGACAGGGGTTCGGCTAATGAAAAACTGTTTTTT. The gene calls are TRBV28 and TRBJ1-4; 8 bases map to TRBD1. Germline V CDR1 and CDR2: MDHEN, SYDVKM. With V trimmed by 3 bases and J by 3 bases, 6 bases remained unmatched. The CDR3 has 16 amino acids.

The chain uses TRBV5-4 and TRBJ2-1, with 9 nucleotides matching TRBD2. Trimming cost V 1 base and J 7 bases; bases outside gene matches: 9. In germline, CDR1 is SGHNT, CDR2 YYREEE (reference sequence). The CDR3 is 16 amino acids. The CDR3 spells CASSLRGGGAGNEQFF. DNA for the CDR3: TGTGCCAGCAGCTTGCGTGGCGGGGGGGCAGGTAATGAGCAGTTCTTC.

This sequence joins TRBV4-1 and TRBJ1-4, with a possible D match to TRBD1 (5 bases). V lost 1 base and J lost 2, with 11 bases in between. The CDR3 spans 16 residues. CDR1 and CDR2 (germline): MGHRA, YSYEKL. The CDR3: CASSQGSGTTNEKLFF. The CDR3, as DNA: TGCGCCAGCAGCCAAGGTTCAGGGACTACTAATGAAAAACTGTTTTTT.

This chain connects TRBV5-1 to TRBJ2-3; TRBD2 agrees at 8 bases. The V gene end was trimmed by 4 bases and the J gene end by 4 bases; junction bases not matched to a gene: 11. The CDR3 length is 16 residues. Per the germline V gene, CDR1 is SGHRS and CDR2 is YFSETQ. For the CDR3, the DNA is TGCGCCAGCAGCCACTTGACTAGCGTGGCTCCAGATACGCAGTATTTT. The encoded protein is CASSHLTSVAPDTQYF.

The CDR3 coding sequence is TGCGCCAGCAGCTTCTGGGCGGGGGACCAAGAGACCCAGTACTTC. It specifies CASSFWAGDQETQYF. The V gene is TRBV5-1, the J gene TRBJ2-5, with TRBD2 matching over 7 bases. J gave up 0 bases and V 2 bases, and 4 bases lay outside the gene matches. In germline, CDR1 is SGHRS, CDR2 YFSETQ. There are 15 residues in the CDR3.

This sequence joins TRBV5-8 and TRBJ2-5, with a possible D match to TRBD1 (6 bases). The CDR3 is 16 amino acids. The V and J ends lost 0 bases and 7 bases respectively, with 19 bases between them. From germline, CDR1 is SGHTS and CDR2 YDEGEE. CDR3 amino acids: CASSLDTGHRPGTQYF. Here the CDR3 DNA reads TGTGCCAGCAGCTTGGATACGGGACACCGACCGGGGACCCAGTACTTC. Full variable domain (outside the CDR3, taken from reference TRBV5-8 and TRBJ2-5): EAGVTQSPTHLIKTRGQQATLRCSPISGHTSVYWYQQALGLGLQFLLWYDEGEERNRGNFPPRFSGRQFPNYSSELNVNALELEDSALYLCASSLDTGHRPGTQYFGPGTRLLVL.

This clone was seen repeatedly, ten times or more. The chain recombines TRBV7-9 with TRBJ2-3, with 9 bases matching TRBD2. Germline V gene sequence: CDR1 SEHNR, CDR2 FQNEAQ (reference sequence). The CDR3 has 15 amino acids. V shed 2 bases and J 1 base; nucleotides not matched to a gene: 1. The CDR3 is CASSLIAGGTDTQYF. The CDR3, as DNA: TGTGCCAGCAGCTTAATAGCGGGGGGCACAGATACGCAGTATTTT.

The rearrangement links TRBV27 to TRBJ1-3, with TRBD1 as a possible D gene (5 bases). The CDR3 extends over 14 amino acids. CDR1 is MNHEY, CDR2 SMNVEV, per germline (reference sequence). V was shortened by 3 bases and J by 0 bases, with 6 bases between the two germline ends. CDR3 region: CASSFGGSGNTIYF. The CDR3 nucleotides are TGTGCCAGCAGTTTCGGGGGCTCTGGAAACACCATATATTTT.

Notes on this clone: Relative to the germline gene, one junction end is altered; a read error may explain this. This sequence joins TRBV5-4 and TRBJ1-6; 8 bases are a match to TRBD1. This CDR3 has 15 amino acids. CDR1 is SGHNT, CDR2 YYREEE, per germline (reference sequence). The CDR3 DNA follows: TGTGCCAGCAGCCCCAGACAGGGGAATAATTCGCCCCTCCACTTT. Residues: CASSPRQGNNSPLHF.

Here the CDR3 reads CASSTDRGYEQYV. As DNA, the CDR3 is TGTGCCAGCAGCACGGACAGGGGCTACGAGCAGTACGTC. The genes are TRBV5-8 and TRBJ2-7; 9 bases map to TRBD1. V gave up 4 bases and J gave up 3 bases; unmatched junction bases: 2. Germline assignment: CDR1 SGHTS and CDR2 YDEGEE. This CDR3 comprises 13 residues.

V usage is TRBV18 and J usage is TRBJ2-7, with D unresolved. Germline V gene data show CDR1 as KGHSH and CDR2 as LQKENI. The CDR3 has 13 amino acids. V gave up 6 bases and J gave up 0 bases, with 9 bases separating them. The DNA of the CDR3 is TGTGCCAGCTCCCCGATTAGCTCCTACGAGCAGTACTTC. Its translation is CASSPISSYEQYF.

The rearrangement joins TRBV9 to TRBJ2-1, with 9 bases identical to TRBD1. There are 14 residues in the CDR3. The V gene end was trimmed by 0 bases and the J gene end by 9 bases; junction bases not matched to a gene: 4. CDR1 is SGDLS and CDR2 is YYNGEE in the germline V gene. The CDR3 DNA is TGTGCCAGCAGCGTAGTACAGGGGGCCGGTGAGCAGTTCTTC. As protein: CASSVVQGAGEQFF.

This chain joins TRBV18 and TRBJ2-2; 11 bases agree with TRBD2. CDR3 size: 19 residues. Germline assignment: CDR1 KGHSH and CDR2 LQKENI. V dropped 3 bases and J dropped 4; count of bases not matched to a gene: 13. The CDR3 nucleotides are TGTGCCAGCTCACCGCTCATACTAGCGGGAGCTTGGATCACCGGGGAGCTGTTTTTT. It encodes CASSPLILAGAWITGELFF.